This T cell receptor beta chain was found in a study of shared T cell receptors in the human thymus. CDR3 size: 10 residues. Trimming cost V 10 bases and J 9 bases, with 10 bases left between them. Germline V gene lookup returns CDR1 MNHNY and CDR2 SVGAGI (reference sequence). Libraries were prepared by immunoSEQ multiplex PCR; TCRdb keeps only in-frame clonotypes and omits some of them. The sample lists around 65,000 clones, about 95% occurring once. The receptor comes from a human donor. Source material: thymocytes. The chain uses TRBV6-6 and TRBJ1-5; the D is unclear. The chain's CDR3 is CATSTRPQHF. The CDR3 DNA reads TGTGCCACCTCAACAAGGCCCCAGCATTTT.